The source of this TCR beta chain is a study of cytomegalovirus exposure and HLA in healthy donors. Across the whole study: Genetic ancestry analysis placed approximately 78% of the 300 to 400 donors that were genotyped in the Caucasian-associated cluster.

CDR1 is SGHAT and CDR2 is FQDESV in the germline V gene (reference sequence). V was pared by 2 bases and J by 0 bases, with 9 bases between. The CDR3 loop spans 15 amino acids. Overall study results and limits: Researchers catalogued approximately 170 TCR beta chains as cytomegalovirus-associated. Accurate HLA-A and HLA-B prediction from TCR beta sequences was reported for most subjects.

Vbeta (60) and Jbeta (13) primers were used in the PCR. Sequencing was performed with immunoSEQ multiplex PCR; in TCRdb, only in-frame clones are kept and a portion is missing. The sample yields around 100,000 clones, of which the top ten take up approximately 6.8%. Donors showed nominal health when sampled, although they likely had unrecorded immune exposures. Concerning this clone: Its antigen remains unidentified.

This sequence joins TRBV11-1 and TRBJ2-3; D uncertain. Specimen: PBMCs. The TCR sequence derives from a man aged 40-49 years in good health and CMV-seropositive. The CDR3 nucleotides are TGTGCCAGCAGCTTATGGCAGGAAAGCACAGATACGCAGTATTTT. Translating gives CASSLWQESTDTQYF.